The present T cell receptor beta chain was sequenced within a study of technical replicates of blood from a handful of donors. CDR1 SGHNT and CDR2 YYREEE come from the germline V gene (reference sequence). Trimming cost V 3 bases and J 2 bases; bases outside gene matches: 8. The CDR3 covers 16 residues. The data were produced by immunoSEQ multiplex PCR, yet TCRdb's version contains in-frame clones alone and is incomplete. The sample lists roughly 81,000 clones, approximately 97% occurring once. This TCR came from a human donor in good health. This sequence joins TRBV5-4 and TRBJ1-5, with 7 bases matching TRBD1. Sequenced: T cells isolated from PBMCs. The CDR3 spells CASSSTGEGGNQPQHF. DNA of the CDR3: TGTGCCAGCAGCTCTACAGGGGAAGGAGGCAATCAGCCCCAGCATTTT. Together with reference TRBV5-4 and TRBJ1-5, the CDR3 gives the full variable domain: ETGVTQSPTHLIKTRGQQVTLRCSSQSGHNTVSWYQQALGQGPQFIFQYYREEENGRGNFPPRFSGLQFPNYSSELNVNALELDDSALYLCASSSTGEGGNQPQHFGDGTRLSIL.